Listed below are T cell receptor beta chains from one sample, sequenced in a study of blood T cell repertoires in COVID-19. Repertoires were generated with immunoSEQ multiplex PCR, while TCRdb's copy carries only in-frame clones and drops some. This table has roughly 250,000 clones, approximately 90% appearing once. What was sequenced was peripheral blood. Source of these receptors: a man aged 25-40 years with acute or convalescent COVID-19. Each CDR3 is given with its conserved first and last residue. Each record gives: clone size, V gene, D gene, J gene, CDR3 protein, CDR3 DNA. A D gene is named only where the DNA matches it firmly. Part of the rows lack a size; the others show once, few, many or a class for expanded clones.

>.|TRBV5-4|TRBD1|TRBJ1-2
CASSWTGGYGYTF
TGTGCCAGCAGCTGGACAGGCGGGTATGGCTACACCTTC
>.|TRBV28|.|TRBJ2-7
CASSLPAYEQYF
TGTGCCAGCAGTTTACCAGCCTACGAGCAGTACTTC
>.|TRBV30|.|TRBJ1-5
CAWSVLQGNQPQHF
TGTGCCTGGAGTGTTTTACAGGGAAATCAGCCCCAGCATTTT
>.|TRBV6-5|.|TRBJ1-2
CASSANRQISGYTF
TGTGCCAGCAGCGCCAACAGACAGATAAGTGGCTACACCTTC
>.|TRBV6-8|.|TRBJ2-1
CASGGTLEQFF
TGTGCCAGCGGCGGGACCTTGGAGCAGTTCTTC
>.|TRBV9|.|TRBJ2-1
CASSPRDLYNEQFF
TGTGCCAGCAGCCCCCGGGACTTATACAATGAGCAGTTCTTC
>.|TRBV19|.|TRBJ1-2
CASIAQGLSGYTF
TGTGCCAGTATAGCCCAGGGGTTGAGCGGCTACACCTTC
>few|TRBV3-1/TRBV3-2|.|TRBJ2-7
CASSPRAGQTYEQYF
TGTGCCAGCAGCCCCCGAGCAGGACAAACGTACGAGCAGTACTTC
>.|TRBV6-5|.|TRBJ2-7
CASRTTQGFGREQYF
TGTGCCAGCAGAACTACACAGGGATTTGGACGCGAGCAGTACTTC
>.|TRBV5-5|.|TRBJ1-2
CASSLGVGLTPGYTF
TGTGCCAGCAGCCTGGGTGTGGGACTGACGCCTGGCTACACCTTC
>.|TRBV30|.|TRBJ1-5
CAWSVAGEFEPQHF
TGTGCCTGGAGTGTAGCCGGGGAGTTCGAGCCCCAGCATTTT
>.|TRBV7-9|.|TRBJ2-1
CASSLSIAPSEEQFF
TGTGCCAGCAGCTTATCGATAGCTCCCTCAGAGGAGCAGTTCTTC
>.|TRBV6-4|TRBD2|TRBJ2-1
CASSAGGRSDEQFF
TGTGCCAGCAGTGCGGGCGGGAGATCCGATGAGCAGTTCTTC
>.|TRBV7-8|TRBD2|TRBJ2-7
CASSPGGEVRRDYEQYF
TGTGCCAGCAGCCCGGGGGGGGAGGTACGACGGGACTACGAGCAGTACTTC
>.|TRBV6-5|.|TRBJ1-2
CASSTYTANYGYTF
TGTGCCAGCAGTACGTACACAGCTAACTATGGCTACACCTTC
>.|TRBV6-2/TRBV6-3|.|TRBJ2-7
CASSGGEQYF
TGTGCCAGCAGTGGAGGAGAGCAGTACTTC
>.|TRBV6-5|TRBD1|TRBJ1-2
CASSFNRGGYTF
TGTGCCAGCAGTTTCAACAGGGGTGGCTACACCTTC
>.|TRBV3-1/TRBV3-2|.|TRBJ1-2
CASSQGNGVFYGYTF
TGTGCCAGCAGCCAAGGGAACGGGGTTTTCTATGGCTACACCTTC
>.|TRBV9|TRBD2|TRBJ2-7
CASSGRLAHEQYF
TGTGCCAGCAGCGGAAGACTAGCGCACGAGCAGTACTTC
>.|TRBV30|TRBD1|TRBJ1-3
CAWSAPRDRGRNTIYF
TGTGCCTGGAGTGCCCCCCGGGACAGGGGACGAAACACCATATATTTT
>.|TRBV19|.|TRBJ2-1
CASSIGPGEGEQFF
TGTGCCAGTAGTATAGGCCCAGGGGAGGGTGAGCAGTTCTTC
>once|TRBV28|.|TRBJ1-6
CASSRASPPLHF
TGTGCCAGCAGCAGGGCATCACCACCCCTCCACTTT
>.|TRBV6-6|TRBD1|TRBJ1-2
CASSYLRDRSNYGYTF
TGTGCCAGCAGTTACCTCCGGGACAGATCTAACTATGGCTACACCTTC
>.|TRBV7-3|.|TRBJ2-3
CASRPGGLRTDTQYF
TGTGCCAGCAGGCCGGGGGGCCTGCGCACAGATACGCAGTATTTT
>.|TRBV29-1|.|TRBJ2-1
CSVFSSYNEQFF
TGCAGCGTTTTCAGCTCCTACAATGAGCAGTTCTTC
>.|TRBV9|.|TRBJ1-3
CASSRQSNSGNTIYF
TGTGCCAGCAGCCGACAGAGCAACTCTGGAAACACCATATATTTT
>.|TRBV20-1|TRBD2|TRBJ2-7
CSASGSGSYEQYF
TGCAGTGCTAGTGGTAGCGGGAGTTACGAGCAGTACTTC
>.|TRBV11-2|TRBD2|TRBJ2-7
CASSFQGLAGLEQYF
TGTGCCAGCAGCTTCCAAGGACTAGCGGGACTCGAGCAGTACTTC
>.|TRBV10-3|.|TRBJ1-1
CAISEGANTEAFF
TGTGCCATCAGTGAGGGAGCGAACACTGAAGCTTTCTTT
>once|TRBV28|.|TRBJ2-6
CASSQIGAGANVLTF
TGTGCCAGCAGTCAGATAGGGGCTGGGGCCAACGTCCTGACTTTC
>.|TRBV9|.|TRBJ1-4
CASSVGRGGWTNEKLFF
TGTGCCAGCAGCGTAGGCAGGGGAGGGTGGACTAATGAAAAACTGTTTTTT
>.|TRBV24-1|TRBD2|TRBJ2-1
CATSEKTSGGMFF
TGTGCCACCAGTGAGAAAACTAGCGGGGGAATGTTCTTC
>.|TRBV6-5|TRBD1|TRBJ1-2
CASSSFHTGEGYTF
TGTGCCAGCAGTTCTTTCCACACAGGGGAAGGCTACACCTTC
>.|TRBV6-5|TRBD1|TRBJ2-1
CASRPPRDRGNEQFF
TGTGCCAGCAGACCCCCCCGGGACAGGGGGAATGAGCAGTTCTTC
>.|TRBV30|.|TRBJ1-1
CAWHRPGAGAFF
TGTGCCTGGCATCGTCCAGGGGCTGGGGCTTTCTTT
>.|TRBV12-3/TRBV12-4|TRBD1|TRBJ1-2
CASSQDRVYGYTF
TGTGCCAGCAGCCAGGACAGGGTGTATGGCTACACCTTC
>.|TRBV15|TRBD2|TRBJ2-1
CATSRTSGGSYNEQFF
TGTGCCACCAGCAGAACAAGCGGGGGCTCCTACAATGAGCAGTTCTTC
>.|TRBV18|.|TRBJ1-1
CASSTGQNTEAFF
TGTGCCAGCTCAACGGGACAGAACACTGAAGCTTTCTTT
>.|TRBV18|.|TRBJ1-3
CASSPAGVGSSGNTIYF
TGTGCCAGCTCACCAGCAGGGGTCGGGTCCTCTGGAAACACCATATATTTT
>.|TRBV29-1|.|TRBJ1-2
CSVRGVYGYTF
TGCAGCGTCCGGGGGGTCTATGGCTACACCTTC
>.|TRBV19|TRBD1|TRBJ1-1
CASRGQGFAEAFF
TGTGCCAGTCGGGGACAGGGGTTCGCTGAAGCTTTCTTT
>.|TRBV9|.|TRBJ1-2
CASSGLRGYTF
TGTGCCAGCAGCGGCCTCAGGGGCTACACCTTC
>.|TRBV30|TRBD2|TRBJ2-3
CAWSSAGGRLSTDTQYF
TGTGCCTGGAGTTCAGCGGGGGGCCGTCTTAGCACAGATACGCAGTATTTT
>.|TRBV19|TRBD1|TRBJ2-5
CASRATGGSETQYF
TGTGCCAGTAGGGCTACAGGGGGCAGTGAGACCCAGTACTTC
>.|TRBV5-1|TRBD2|TRBJ2-7
CASNGAGGHYEQYF
TGCGCCAGCAACGGGGCGGGAGGTCACTACGAGCAGTACTTC
>.|TRBV30|.|TRBJ1-1
CAWSVTALDTEAFF
TGTGCCTGGAGTGTGACAGCTCTTGACACTGAAGCTTTCTTT
>.|TRBV29-1|.|TRBJ1-3
CSVEGPGNTIYF
TGCAGCGTTGAAGGGCCTGGAAACACCATATATTTT
>.|TRBV3-1/TRBV3-2|.|TRBJ1-2
CASSRTEHYGYTF
TGTGCCAGCAGCCGAACAGAGCACTATGGCTACACCTTC
>.|TRBV28|TRBD2|TRBJ2-7
CASALAGGGYEQYF
TGTGCCAGCGCTCTAGCGGGAGGGGGGTACGAGCAGTACTTC
>.|TRBV12-3/TRBV12-4|TRBD2|TRBJ2-7
CATSSGGTVKYF
TGTGCCACCTCTAGCGGGGGGACAGTCAAGTACTTC
>once|TRBV11-2|TRBD1|TRBJ1-2
CASSQGQGDGYTF
TGTGCCAGCAGCCAAGGACAGGGTGATGGCTACACCTTC
>once|TRBV2|TRBD1|TRBJ2-7
CASQGDPHEQYF
TGTGCCAGTCAGGGGGACCCCCACGAGCAGTACTTC
>.|TRBV6-5|TRBD1|TRBJ1-6
CASSYEGRGDSPLHF
TGTGCCAGCAGTTACGAGGGCAGGGGGGATTCACCCCTCCACTTT